The entry below gives a single TCR beta chain sequence along with its context. This entry is derived from a study of blood T cell repertoires in COVID-19. The CDR3 extends over 15 amino acids. Germline V CDR1 and CDR2: SGHRS, YFSETQ. The V and J ends lost 4 bases and 0 bases respectively, with 10 bases between them. Data came from immunoSEQ multiplex PCR; TCRdb stores just in-frame clones and leaves some out. This table has fewer than 350,000 clones, about 87% appearing once. The specimen sequenced was peripheral blood. The V gene is TRBV5-1, the J gene TRBJ2-2; D is uncertain. The receptor comes from a woman aged 45-65 years who had recovered from COVID-19. The CDR3 bases are TGCGCCAGCAGCCCCCGCAGGACGAACACCGGGGAGCTGTTTTTT. Encoded protein: CASSPRRTNTGELFF.